This T cell receptor (beta chain) derives from a study of blood T cell repertoires in COVID-19. Under the authors' procedure: From reference gene primer amplification, estimates of nucleated cell counts were derived. Data came from immunoSEQ multiplex PCR; TCRdb stores just in-frame clones and leaves some out. From that table come the V and J calls and clone size; the DNA was used to work out D and trimming. The profile shows approximately 10,000 clones, 75% to 90% of them singletons. The sample comprised peripheral blood. The source is a human donor with active COVID-19. The donor label of this sample is uncertain.

This CDR3 reads CASSQEFRVSYNEQFF. The CDR3 DNA reads as TGCGCCAGCAGCCAAGAGTTCAGGGTTTCCTACAATGAGCAGTTCTTC. The rearrangement joins TRBV4-1 to TRBJ2-1, with a tentative D call TRBD1 (5 bases). Deletions cut 0 bases from V and 1 base from J, with 10 bases between. CDR3 length: 16 residues. Germline V CDR1 and CDR2: MGHRA, YSYEKL.